This T cell receptor (beta chain) was observed in a study of brain T cells in children with intractable seizures (TCRdb year 2021). The study in broad terms: A NanoString immunology panel was first used to screen resected brain tissue from around 57 pediatric epilepsy surgery cases for immune gene transcripts. Among the roughly twelve selected surgery cases, pre-surgery blood was additionally sequenced for eight, leaving four cases with brain tissue only.

TCR beta chain sequences were generated from genomic DNA using the immunoSEQ assay. For the original study's pipeline: CDR3 sequences that did not begin with the conserved framework cysteine at position 104 were removed by hand. To get clonality, the normalized Shannon's Diversity Index was subtracted from one, giving values from 0 (maximal diversity) to 1 (oligoclonal). Differences in the frequency of the same CDR3 between samples, such as brain versus blood, were assessed with chi-squared comparison-of-proportions tests. Public clonotypes were identified by searching immuneACCESS, and similarity to known antiviral clonotypes was assessed with the VDJdb browser. Entries here come from immuneACCESS through TCRdb and include only in-frame sequences with V and J called. Some clones fail to appear in such tables; in the studies checked, an unresolved V gene covers under half of the shortfall, and the cause of the remainder is unknown. V and J calls and clone size are as listed in that table; D and trimming were resolved from the DNA. Across this sample there are under 45,000 clones, with about nine tenths seen only once. The ten largest clones capture just under 6.5% of the sample.

After removal of 0 bases from V and 7 bases from J, the junction retains 18 bases not matched to a gene. The CDR3, cysteine through phenylalanine, is 20 amino acids long. The entry retains the CDR3 DNA only, 60 bases that are in frame from base 1. CDR1 and CDR2 (MNHNS, SASEGT) derive from the germline V gene. A word on this clone: Its antigen remains unidentified. Per-base quality was not reported, and no clone a single base away is much larger than it.

The paper as a whole reports these results and caveats: The patients' HCMV serostatus was not known, and viral specificity was inferred solely from CDR3 sequence similarity. Because sequencing depth differed between pre- and post-surgery blood, the absence of clones from the pre-surgery sample may reflect undersampling.

The sample's time point, from its label and the paper: resected brain tissue, or blood drawn just prior to surgery. The surgery cases that showed the highest brain T cell transcript signatures were chosen for TCR beta chain sequencing of brain tissue, and of blood when it was available. Before surgery, the patients had been given at least one anti-epileptic drug. TCR-sequenced patients were children with drug-resistant epilepsy due to tuberous sclerosis complex, focal cortical dysplasia, Rasmussen encephalitis or hemimegalencephaly. Bulk genomic DNA was extracted from unsorted brain tissue and whole blood with the Monarch genomic DNA purification kit.

Sample: peripheral blood, taken at surgery. The sequence joins TRBV6-1 to TRBJ2-3; TRBD2 matches 11 bases in the middle. The receptor's source is a girl aged 2-10 years with tuberous sclerosis and intractable seizures. The CDR3 is CASSEAGGTSGNSRLYTQYF. The sequenced DNA is TGTGCCAGCAGTGAAGCAGGCGGGACTAGCGGTAACTCAAGGTTGTATACGCAGTATTTT.